This T cell receptor (beta chain) comes out of a study of neurological immune-mediated disorders. The study's findings and limits: Patients with HTLV-1-associated myelopathy showed the most TCR clonal expansion. Those with multiple sclerosis showed the least, falling below healthy controls. Because no CDR3 amino acid sequences were shared across subjects by expanded clones, private repertoires were suggested in all groups.

Synthesis of cDNA used 5'RACE (with 10-nucleotide random UMIs). Via MiXCR, TCRdb re-called the 5' RACE reads, giving one row per CDR3 protein. The sample has around 130,000 distinct CDR3 sequences; about 3.2% are singletons. As regards this clonotype: The antigen remains unidentified.

Between the trimmed V and J ends, which lost 1 base and 12 bases, there was a span of 19 bases. The germline gives CDR1 DFQATT, CDR2 SNEGSKA (reference sequence). The CDR3 spans 14 residues. Preparation of the unsorted libraries drew on 2 million PBMCs stored at -80 C. Sequencing was carried out using PBMCs. The clonotype comes from a woman aged 30 to 39 with multiple sclerosis. The chain joins TRBV20-1 to TRBJ1-3; D remains ambiguous. This chain's CDR3 is CSARVPTSGKNIYF. The CDR3 DNA follows: TGCAGTGCTAGAGTCCCTACCTCTGGAAAAAACATATATTTT.